There are many counts of the clone carrying this TCR beta chain. Its antigen is not known. The CDR3 runs 14 residues. Trimming at V came to 3 bases and at J to 3 bases, leaving 4 bases not matched to a gene. Germline CDR1 is SGHTA and CDR2 is FQGNSA. These data come from a study of regulatory T cells in long-lasting Graves disease. Study background: Newly diagnosed Graves' patients took antithyroid drugs under 3 months. Study conclusions and caveats: Exclusively peripheral blood, rather than thyroid tissue, was studied.

Noted time point: newly diagnosed GD, antithyroid drugs for less than 3 months. TCR sequences were obtained from RNA taken from PBMCs. TCR beta libraries were built with iRepertoire HTBI primers and Arm-PCR of CDR3 regions. From the multiplex PCR reads, TCRdb called clonotypes with MiXCR, one entry per CDR3 protein. Here the sample spans roughly 560,000 distinct CDR3 sequences, around 13% being singletons. The same sample was also studied in work on T cells in Graves' hyperthyroidism and ophthalmopathy. Turning to that study: Stability of Graves' hyperthyroidism was defined as absent ophthalmopathy progression within 18 months.

The sample in question was peripheral blood mononuclear cells (PBMCs), obtained at new diagnosis, from a patient treated with antithyroid drugs. This TCR was recovered from a young woman with Graves disease. The genes are TRBV7-2 and TRBJ2-7, with 8 bases matching TRBD1. CDR3 nucleotides: TGTGCCAGCAGCTTCGACAGGGGTTTCTACGAGCAGTACTTC. Translation gives CASSFDRGFYEQYF. The whole variable domain, filled in from reference TRBV7-2 and TRBJ2-7, reads GAGVSQSPSNKVTEKGKDVELRCDPISGHTALYWYRQSLGQGLEFLIYFQGNSAPDKSGLPSDRFSAERTGGSVSTLTIQRTQQEDSAVYLCASSFDRGFYEQYFGPGTRLTVT.